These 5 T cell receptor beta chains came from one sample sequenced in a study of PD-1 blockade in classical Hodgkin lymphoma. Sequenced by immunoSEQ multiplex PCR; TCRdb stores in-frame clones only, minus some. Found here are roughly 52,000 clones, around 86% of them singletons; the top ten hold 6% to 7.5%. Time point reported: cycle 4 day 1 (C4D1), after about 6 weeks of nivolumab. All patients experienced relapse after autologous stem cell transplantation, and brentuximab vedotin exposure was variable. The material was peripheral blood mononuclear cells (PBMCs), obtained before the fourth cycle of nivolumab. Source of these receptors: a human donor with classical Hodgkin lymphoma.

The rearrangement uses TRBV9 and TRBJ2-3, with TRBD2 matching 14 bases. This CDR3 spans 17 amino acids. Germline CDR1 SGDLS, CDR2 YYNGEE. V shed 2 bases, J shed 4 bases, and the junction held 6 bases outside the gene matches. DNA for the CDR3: TGTGCCAGCAGCGTTCCGACTAGCGGGGGGGGGCCAGATACGCAGTATTTT. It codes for CASSVPTSGGGPDTQYF.

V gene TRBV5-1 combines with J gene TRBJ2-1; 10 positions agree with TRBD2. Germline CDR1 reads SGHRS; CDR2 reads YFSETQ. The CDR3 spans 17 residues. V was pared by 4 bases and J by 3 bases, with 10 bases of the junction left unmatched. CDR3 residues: CASSGPGLADNYNEQFF. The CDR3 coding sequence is TGCGCCAGCAGCGGACCCGGACTAGCGGACAACTACAATGAGCAGTTCTTC.

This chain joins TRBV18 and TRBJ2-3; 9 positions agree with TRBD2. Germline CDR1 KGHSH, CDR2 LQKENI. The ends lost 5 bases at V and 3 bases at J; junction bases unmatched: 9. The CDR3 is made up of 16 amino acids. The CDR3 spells CASSRILAGGTDTQYF. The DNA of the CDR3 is TGTGCCAGCTCAAGAATACTAGCGGGTGGAACAGATACGCAGTATTTT.

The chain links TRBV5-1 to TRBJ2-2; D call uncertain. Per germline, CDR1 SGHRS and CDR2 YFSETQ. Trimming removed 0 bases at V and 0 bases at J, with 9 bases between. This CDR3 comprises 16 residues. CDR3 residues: CASSLVGVANTGELFF. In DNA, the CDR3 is TGCGCCAGCAGCTTGGTTGGGGTCGCGAACACCGGGGAGCTGTTTTTT.

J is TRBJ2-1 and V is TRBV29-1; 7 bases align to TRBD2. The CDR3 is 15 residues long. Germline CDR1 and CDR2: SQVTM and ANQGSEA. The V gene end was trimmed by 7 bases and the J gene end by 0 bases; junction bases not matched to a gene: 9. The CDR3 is CSGRLASSSYNEQFF. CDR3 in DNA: TGCAGCGGAAGACTAGCCTCAAGCTCCTACAATGAGCAGTTCTTC.